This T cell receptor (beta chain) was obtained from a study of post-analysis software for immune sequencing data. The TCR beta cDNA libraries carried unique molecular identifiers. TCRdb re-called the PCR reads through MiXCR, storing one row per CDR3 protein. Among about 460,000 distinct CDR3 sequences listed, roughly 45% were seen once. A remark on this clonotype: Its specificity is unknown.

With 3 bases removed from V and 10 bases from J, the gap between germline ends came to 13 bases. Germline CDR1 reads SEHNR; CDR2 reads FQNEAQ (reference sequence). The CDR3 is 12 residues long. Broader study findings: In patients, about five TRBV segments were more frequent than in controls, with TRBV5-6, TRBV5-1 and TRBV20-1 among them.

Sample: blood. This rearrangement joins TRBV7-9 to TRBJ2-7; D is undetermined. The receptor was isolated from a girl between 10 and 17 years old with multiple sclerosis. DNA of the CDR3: TGTGCCAGCAGCTTTGAAAGTCCATCACAGTACTTC. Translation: CASSFESPSQYF.